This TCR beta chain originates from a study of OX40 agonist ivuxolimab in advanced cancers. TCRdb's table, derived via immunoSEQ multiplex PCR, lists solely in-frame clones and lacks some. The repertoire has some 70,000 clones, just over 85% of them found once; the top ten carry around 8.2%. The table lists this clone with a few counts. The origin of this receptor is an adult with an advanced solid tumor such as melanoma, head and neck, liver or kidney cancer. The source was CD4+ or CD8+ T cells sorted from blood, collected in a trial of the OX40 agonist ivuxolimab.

CDR3 in DNA: TGTGCCAGCAGCCAAGATCGGGGGGCCTACAATGAGCAGTTCTTC. This translates into CASSQDRGAYNEQFF. This chain joins TRBV14 and TRBJ2-1; 7 bases are a match to TRBD2. V gave up 0 bases and J gave up 2 bases; unmatched junction bases: 1. The germline gives CDR1 SGHDN, CDR2 FVKESK. CDR3 size: 15 residues.